These 27 T cell receptor beta chains were sequenced from one sample in a study of human T cells and chemical hapten exposure. The time point was: patch test 2, 6 weeks after DPC sensitization. Treatment described: therapeutic diphenylcyclopropenone sensitization with weekly scalp DPC. TCRdb itself ran the RACE reads through MiXCR, one entry per CDR3 protein. In the table there are around 99,000 distinct CDR3 sequences, about 11% of which are singletons. The sample consisted of whole blood, taken in connection with sensitization to the hapten diphenylcyclopropenone (DPC). The receptors come from a middle-aged man with alopecia areata. Some clones in this sample may be carry-over from other donors' samples.

The gene calls are TRBV9 and TRBJ2-2; perhaps TRBD2 as D (5 bases). The V gene lost 4 bases and the J gene lost 0 bases, with 16 bases spanning the gap. The CDR3 loop spans 17 amino acids. Germline V lookup: CDR1 SGDLS, CDR2 YYNGEE. CDR3 loop: CASSLSQRSANTGELFF. Written as DNA, the CDR3 is TGTGCCAGCAGCCTCAGCCAGCGGTCCGCGAACACCGGGGAGCTGTTTTTT.

This clonotype appeared a few times. V usage is TRBV10-3 and J usage is TRBJ2-5, with D perhaps matching TRBD2 (6 bases). The V end was cut by 6 bases, the J end by 2 bases, with 16 bases between. Germline assignment: CDR1 ENHRY and CDR2 SYGVKD. CDR3 length: 15 residues. The CDR3 sequence: CAIRAIADVQETQYF. In nucleotides, the CDR3 is TGTGCCATCAGGGCAATAGCGGACGTACAAGAGACCCAGTACTTC.

This clonotype was detected a few times. V is TRBV21-1 and J is TRBJ2-1; the D call TRBD2 from the table was never checked on the DNA. TRBV21-1 is a recognized pseudogene. The CDR3 loop spans 15 amino acids. Here the CDR3 reads CASSKRLAGFAEQFF. CDR3 DNA: TGTGCCAGCAGCAAGCGACTAGCGGGATTCGCTGAGCAGTTCTTC.

This clonotype was seen a handful of times. The chain couples TRBV4-3 to TRBJ2-3; D is perhaps TRBD2 (5 bases). The CDR3 totals 15 residues. Trimming shortened V by 2 bases and J by 4 bases, and 13 bases separated the two germline ends. Looked up from germline, CDR1 is LGHNA and CDR2 is YSLEER. CDR3 coding DNA: TGCGCCAGCAGCCAACGCCTCGCGGAGGCAGATACGCAGTATTTT. The encoded protein is CASSQRLAEADTQYF.

This chain joins TRBV4-3 and TRBJ2-6; D tentatively fits TRBD1 or TRBD2 (7 bases each). The length of the CDR3 is 18 residues. Germline V gene data show CDR1 as LGHNA and CDR2 as YSLEER. Between the trimmed V and J ends, which lost 1 base and 3 bases, there was a span of 16 bases. In DNA, the CDR3 is TGCGCCAGCAGCCAAGTGTCCAGGGGGGGTTATGGGGCCAACGTCCTGACTTTC. Translation: CASSQVSRGGYGANVLTF.

This clonotype was counted ten times or more. The chain carries TRBV28 and TRBJ1-5; D perhaps matches TRBD1 (5 bases). This CDR3 has 15 amino acids. The germline CDR1 and CDR2 sequences are MDHEN and SYDVKM. Trimming left V 5 bases short and J 5 bases short, with 16 bases between. As DNA, the CDR3 is TGTGCCAGCAGTCCCGGCCCGGGACGGCATCAGCCCCAGCATTTT. This sequence encodes CASSPGPGRHQPQHF.

This clonotype was counted only a few times. The chain uses TRBV7-2 and TRBJ1-4; weak D call: TRBD1 (5 bases). CDR3 length: 14 residues. V lost 5 bases and J 7 bases, leaving 14 bases between the germline ends. Looked up from germline, CDR1 is SGHTA and CDR2 is FQGNSA. In DNA form, the CDR3 reads TGTGCCAGCAGCGGCGAGGGACTTGGTGAAAAACTGTTTTTT. As protein: CASSGEGLGEKLFF.

This clonotype was found a few times. The chain uses TRBV27 and TRBJ2-6; D unresolved. Germline V CDR1 and CDR2: MNHEY, SMNVEV (reference sequence). With 2 bases removed from V and 4 bases from J, the gap between germline ends came to 9 bases. CDR3 length equals 15 residues. CDR3 amino acids: CASSLVATGANVLTF. The CDR3 coding sequence is TGTGCCAGCAGTTTAGTAGCTACCGGGGCCAACGTCCTGACTTTC. The full variable domain, completed using reference TRBV27 and TRBJ2-6, is EAQVTQNPRYLITVTGKKLTVTCSQNMNHEYMSWYRQDPGLGLRQIYYSMNVEVTDKGDVPEGYKVSRKEKRNFPLILESPSPNQTSLYFCASSLVATGANVLTFGAGSRLTVL.

The sample holds many counts of this clonotype. The chain employs TRBV6-2 or TRBV6-3 and TRBJ2-5; D may be TRBD1 or TRBD2 (6 bases each). The CDR3 has 15 residues. CDR1 and CDR2 from the germline V gene are MNHEY and SVGEGT. V was trimmed by 2 bases and J by 5 bases, leaving 15 bases between them. This chain's CDR3 is CASSYGSSGGETQYF. The CDR3, as DNA: TGTGCCAGCAGTTACGGGTCGTCCGGGGGCGAGACCCAGTACTTC.

This clonotype was observed many times. The rearrangement links TRBV29-1 to TRBJ2-3; the D gene is possibly TRBD2 (6 bases). The germline V gene encodes CDR1 SQVTM and CDR2 ANQGSEA. This CDR3 region has 14 residues. V was clipped by 3 bases and J by 5 bases, with 15 bases between them. The CDR3 protein is CSVDAGGMVDTQYF. DNA for the CDR3: TGCAGCGTTGATGCTGGGGGGATGGTAGATACGCAGTATTTT.

This clonotype has only a few counts. The J gene is TRBJ1-2, the V gene TRBV6-5, with D uncertain. Trimming removed 8 bases at V and 4 bases at J, with 17 bases between. Per the germline V gene, CDR1 is MNHEY and CDR2 is SVGAGI. The CDR3 is 14 residues long. CDR3 amino acids: CASFGPGSSYGYTF. CDR3 in DNA: TGTGCCAGCTTCGGTCCCGGCAGTTCCTATGGCTACACCTTC.

The chain employs TRBV18 and TRBJ1-4, with D possibly being TRBD1 (6 bases). From germline, CDR1 is KGHSH and CDR2 LQKENI. The CDR3 runs to 14 residues. With 5 bases removed from V and 3 bases from J, the gap between germline ends came to 10 bases. The CDR3 DNA reads as TGTGCCAGCTCAACGGGACACCCTAATGAAAAACTGTTTTTT. This sequence encodes CASSTGHPNEKLFF.

A remark on this clonotype: At one boundary the junction diverges from the germline segment, which might be a read error. CDR3 loop: CTSSLEGGPSGETQYF. As DNA, the CDR3 is TGTACCAGCAGTCTTGAGGGAGGGCCCTCCGGAGAGACCCAGTACTTC. V usage is TRBV6-2 or TRBV6-3 and J usage is TRBJ2-5; 7 bases align to TRBD2. The CDR3 has 16 amino acids. The germline gives CDR1 MNHEY, CDR2 SVGEGT.

The chain's CDR3 is CASSLRGGQGGQPQHF. DNA for the CDR3: TGTGCCAGCAGCCTAAGAGGGGGACAGGGCGGACAGCCCCAGCATTTT. The chain combines TRBV2 with TRBJ1-5; TRBD1 aligns across 9 bases. Trimming removed 6 bases from V and 7 bases from J; junction bases left unmatched: 13. Germline values: CDR1 SNHLY, CDR2 FYNNEI. This CDR3 contains 16 residues.

This clonotype was picked up many times. The rearrangement uses TRBV6-1 and TRBJ1-5; D ambiguous. CDR3 length: 13 amino acids. Trimming removed 4 bases at V and 7 bases at J, with 11 bases between. Looked up from germline, CDR1 is MNHNS and CDR2 is SASEGT. For the CDR3, the DNA is TGTGCCAGCAGTGGGGTGGTTATACAGCCCCAGCATTTT. This gives the protein CASSGVVIQPQHF.

This clonotype was detected only a few times. The genes are TRBV6-5 and TRBJ1-5; weak D call: TRBD1 (6 bases). Germline CDR1 and CDR2: MNHEY and SVGAGI. V was cut by 8 bases and J by 5 bases, with 16 bases left in between. The CDR3 runs to 14 residues. The CDR3 sequence is CASASGVRDQPQHF. The CDR3 coding sequence is TGTGCCAGCGCGTCAGGGGTTAGGGATCAGCCCCAGCATTTT.

This clonotype was counted many times. The chain links TRBV7-2 to TRBJ2-7; no reliable D call. The length of the CDR3 is 13 residues. With 0 bases removed from V and 9 bases from J, the gap between germline ends came to 12 bases. Germline-derived CDR1 and CDR2 are SGHTA and FQGNSA. The CDR3 sequence is CASSLATRNRQYF. CDR3 nucleotide sequence: TGTGCCAGCAGCTTAGCGACGAGGAATAGGCAGTACTTC. Variable domain in full (rest from reference TRBV7-2 and TRBJ2-7): GAGVSQSPSNKVTEKGKDVELRCDPISGHTALYWYRQSLGQGLEFLIYFQGNSAPDKSGLPSDRFSAERTGGSVSTLTIQRTQQEDSAVYLCASSLATRNRQYFGPGTRLTVT.

The V gene is TRBV28, the J gene TRBJ2-3; 11 bases match TRBD2. This CDR3 is 16 amino acids long. Trimming cost V 5 bases and J 7 bases; bases outside gene matches: 11. Per the germline V gene, CDR1 is MDHEN and CDR2 is SYDVKM. The CDR3, as DNA: TGTGCCAGCAGTCGGACCGTAGCGGGAGGGCGACATACGCAGTATTTT. It encodes CASSRTVAGGRHTQYF.

This clonotype has a count of ten or more. The rearrangement uses TRBV6-2 or TRBV6-3 and TRBJ2-5, with D hard to call. The CDR3 extends over 11 amino acids. Germline values: CDR1 MNHEY, CDR2 SVGEGT. V was cut by 6 bases and J by 3 bases, with 5 bases left in between. The CDR3 is CASRTKETQYF. Written as DNA, the CDR3 is TGTGCCAGCAGAACAAAAGAGACCCAGTACTTC.

This clonotype has just one count. The V call is TRBV5-4, the J call TRBJ2-3; 11 nucleotides line up with TRBD2. There are 16 residues in the CDR3. Looked up from germline, CDR1 is SGHNT and CDR2 is YYREEE (reference sequence). V lost 0 bases to trimming and J lost 3 bases; unmatched junction nucleotides: 3. CDR3 DNA sequence: TGTGCCAGCAGCTTGGCGGGACTAGCGGAGACAGATACGCAGTATTTT. Protein product: CASSLAGLAETDTQYF.

In its sample, this clonotype was seen a few times. V usage is TRBV7-8 and J usage is TRBJ2-7; D perhaps matches TRBD2 (6 bases). Between the trimmed V and J ends, which lost 4 bases and 2 bases, there was a span of 9 bases. The length of the CDR3 is 13 residues. The germline V gene encodes CDR1 SGHVS and CDR2 FQNEAQ. The CDR3 is CASSSTGAYEQYV. CDR3 nucleotide sequence: TGTGCCAGCAGCTCCACGGGGGCCTACGAGCAGTACGTC.

V is TRBV12-3 or TRBV12-4 and J is TRBJ2-4; 14 bases align to TRBD2. The CDR3 contains 20 residues. J gave up 7 bases and V 1 base, and 15 bases lay outside the gene matches. The CDR3 sequence is CASSLVALVTSGRASNIQYF. As DNA, the CDR3 is TGTGCCAGCAGTTTAGTGGCCCTCGTGACTAGCGGGAGGGCCAGTAACATTCAGTACTTC.

This clonotype appeared many times. V is TRBV6-2 or TRBV6-3 and J is TRBJ1-1, with D tentatively TRBD1 (5 bases). V was trimmed by 4 bases and J by 2 bases, leaving 17 bases between them. Germline-derived CDR1 and CDR2 are MNHEY and SVGEGT. CDR3 length equals 16 residues. This CDR3 reads CASSSQDNLINTEAFF. The CDR3 DNA reads as TGTGCCAGCAGTTCCCAGGACAACCTAATCAACACTGAAGCTTTCTTT.

This clonotype was detected only a few times. This sequence joins TRBV20-1 and TRBJ2-3; no firm D call. Germline loops: CDR1 DFQATT, CDR2 SNEGSKA (reference sequence). V gave up 0 bases and J gave up 3 bases, with 13 bases separating them. The CDR3 length is 15 residues. The CDR3 protein is CSARDLRLETDTQYF. CDR3 DNA: TGCAGTGCTAGAGATCTCAGGCTTGAGACAGATACGCAGTATTTT.

This chain connects TRBV5-4 to TRBJ1-2, with 10 bases matching TRBD1. CDR3 length: 15 residues. The germline V gene has CDR1 SGHNT and CDR2 YYREEE (reference sequence). V shed 4 bases, J shed 4 bases, and the junction held 7 bases outside the gene matches. CDR3 amino acids: CASSELGQGFYGYTF. The CDR3 nucleotides are TGTGCCAGCAGCGAACTGGGACAGGGGTTCTATGGCTACACCTTC.

This clonotype was seen many times. The V gene is TRBV6-6, the J gene TRBJ2-3; D is unclear. Germline V gene lookup returns CDR1 MNHNY and CDR2 SVGAGI (reference sequence). This CDR3 spans 12 amino acids. V dropped 1 base and J dropped 4 bases, with 3 bases sitting between them. Here the CDR3 reads CASSYLADTQYF. The CDR3 DNA is TGTGCCAGCAGTTACTTAGCAGATACGCAGTATTTT.

This clonotype was seen only a few times. DNA for the CDR3: TGTGCCAGCATCGGACAGGGGCCCTCCTACGAGCAGTACTTC. The encoded protein is CASIGQGPSYEQYF. The chain uses TRBV6-6 and TRBJ2-7, with TRBD1 matching over 9 bases. This CDR3 spans 14 amino acids. Germline V lookup: CDR1 MNHNY, CDR2 SVGAGI (reference sequence). Germline trimming cut 7 bases from V and 0 bases from J; bases unmatched to any gene: 4.